Following are 17 T cell receptor beta chains from one sample sequenced in a study of shared T cell receptors in the human thymus. The data were produced by immunoSEQ multiplex PCR, yet TCRdb's version contains in-frame clones alone and is incomplete. The data show approximately 580,000 clones, with 75% to 80% seen just once and about 0.014% held by the top ten. The data also belong to a second study, concerning human thymus T cells.

The specimen sequenced was thymocytes. Source of these receptors: a boy in the first two years of life with a congenital heart defect.

This chain joins TRBV5-5 and TRBJ2-7, with TRBD1 matching over 9 bases. The germline CDR1 and CDR2 sequences are SGHKS and YYEKEE (reference sequence). The CDR3 length is 19 residues. Losses at the gene ends were 4 bases for V and 0 bases for J; bases not matched to a gene: 17. In DNA form, the CDR3 reads TGTGCCAGCAGCCTATATATATTGAGGGGACAGGGAGGCTCCTACGAGCAGTACTTC. This translates into CASSLYILRGQGGSYEQYF.

The chain carries TRBV30 and TRBJ2-5; TRBD2 matches 7 bases. Germline loops: CDR1 GTSNPN, CDR2 SVGIG (reference sequence). The CDR3 totals 16 residues. J was trimmed by 1 base and V by 0 bases; bases with no gene match: 8. The CDR3 nucleotides read TGTGCCTGGAGTGTACGAAGACTAGCTTTCCAAGAGACCCAGTACTTC. Translation: CAWSVRRLAFQETQYF.

The genes are TRBV7-9 and TRBJ1-3; D not certain. V was clipped by 2 bases and J by 4 bases, with 12 bases between them. The CDR3 length is 15 residues. Germline V gene lookup returns CDR1 SEHNR and CDR2 FQNEAQ (reference sequence). DNA for the CDR3: TGTGCCAGCAGCTTACTCCCTAAATCCGGAAACACCATATATTTT. Translation gives CASSLLPKSGNTIYF. The full variable domain, completed using reference TRBV7-9 and TRBJ1-3, is DTGVSQNPRHKITKRGQNVTFRCDPISEHNRLYWYRQTLGQGPEFLTYFQNEAQLEKSRLLSDRFSAERPKGSFSTLEIQRTEQGDSAMYLCASSLLPKSGNTIYFGEGSWLTVV.

This clone was recorded a few times. The V and J genes are TRBV6-1 and TRBJ1-5; no clear D gene. Deletions cut 3 bases from V and 6 bases from J, with 9 bases between. The germline V gene encodes CDR1 MNHNS and CDR2 SASEGT. The CDR3 length is 13 residues. The CDR3 coding sequence is TGTGCCAGCAGTGACTTCGGCGGTCAGCCCCAGCATTTT. Amino acids: CASSDFGGQPQHF.

The sample holds one count of this clone. This chain links TRBV7-9 with TRBJ1-1, with D possibly being TRBD1 (5 bases). Germline V gene lookup returns CDR1 SEHNR and CDR2 FQNEAQ (reference sequence). The CDR3 is 14 amino acids. Trimming cost V 3 bases and J 1 base, with 9 bases left between them. In DNA, the CDR3 is TGTGCCAGCAGCTTTGAGACAGCGAACACTGAAGCTTTCTTT. This codes for CASSFETANTEAFF.

This clone was detected only a few times. The chain carries TRBV13 and TRBJ2-2; no firm D call. This CDR3 is built from 16 residues. Germline V gene data show CDR1 as PRHDT and CDR2 as FYEKMQ (reference sequence). The germline V and J ends were trimmed by 3 bases and 1 base, with 12 bases remaining between them. CDR3 sequence reads: CASSFWVGGNTGELFF. CDR3 sequence (DNA): TGTGCCAGCAGCTTCTGGGTCGGCGGGAACACCGGGGAGCTGTTTTTT.

The chain carries TRBV7-8 and TRBJ2-1; the match to TRBD1 covers 8 bases. CDR1 SGHVS and CDR2 FQNEAQ come from the germline V gene. J was trimmed by 8 bases and V by 5 bases; bases with no gene match: 23. The CDR3 is made up of 19 amino acids. CDR3 amino acids: CASSQSPRGHVQALDEQFF. Here the CDR3 DNA reads TGTGCCAGCAGCCAAAGTCCCAGGGGGCATGTTCAAGCTTTGGATGAGCAGTTCTTC.

There are a few counts of this clone. The same CDR3 is also encoded by other DNA sequences in this sample. The J gene is TRBJ2-7, the V gene TRBV4-1; the match to TRBD2 covers 12 bases. After removal of 0 bases from V and 1 base from J, the junction contained 13 bases not matched to a gene. Germline V gene lookup returns CDR1 MGHRA and CDR2 YSYEKL. The CDR3 spans 20 residues. CDR3: CASSQDARTSGTLGSYEQYF. In DNA form, the CDR3 reads TGCGCCAGCAGCCAAGATGCCCGGACTAGCGGGACATTGGGATCCTACGAGCAGTACTTC.

This chain joins TRBV12-2 and TRBJ1-5; whether TRBD1, the table's D call, matches the DNA was not checked. TRBV12-2 is marked as a pseudogene. The CDR3 contains 17 residues. CDR3 sequence: CASRFLKGAYSNQPQHF. CDR3 bases: TGTGCAAGTCGCTTCCTTAAGGGGGCGTACAGCAATCAGCCCCAGCATTTT.

The V gene is TRBV2, the J gene TRBJ2-1, with D tentatively TRBD1 (5 bases). This CDR3 contains 16 residues. The V and J ends lost 10 bases and 6 bases respectively, with 25 bases between them. The V gene's germline CDR1 is SNHLY and CDR2 FYNNEI. The DNA for the CDR3 is TGTGCCAAATTGGGCCAGGGCGAACAACCTCCCAATGAGCAGTTCTTC. Amino acids: CAKLGQGEQPPNEQFF.

V usage is TRBV27 and J usage is TRBJ2-7; 7 bases align to TRBD1. CDR3 length: 15 amino acids. Germline loops: CDR1 MNHEY, CDR2 SMNVEV (reference sequence). The trim removed 2 bases at V and 3 bases at J, leaving 7 bases unmatched. The CDR3 DNA follows: TGTGCCAGCAGTTTAGAGGGGGCGCGACTCTACGAGCAGTACTTC. Amino acids: CASSLEGARLYEQYF.

The chain recombines TRBV7-9 with TRBJ1-2; TRBD1 aligns across 9 bases. The CDR3 contains 14 residues. V was pared by 5 bases and J by 4 bases, with 5 bases of the junction left unmatched. Germline loops: CDR1 SEHNR, CDR2 FQNEAQ (reference sequence). CDR3 nucleotides: TGTGCCAGCAGCATCCGGGACAGGGTCTATGGCTACACCTTC. Residues: CASSIRDRVYGYTF.

This clone was observed a handful of times. The chain recombines TRBV6-6 with TRBJ2-7; no clear D gene. Germline CDR1 reads MNHNY; CDR2 reads SVGAGI (reference sequence). V lost 2 bases and J 0 bases, leaving 5 bases between the germline ends. This CDR3 has 13 residues. The CDR3 coding sequence is TGTGCCAGCAGTTACCCCAACTCCTACGAGCAGTACTTC. This codes for CASSYPNSYEQYF.

In regard to this clone: The junction does not match germline at one end; this may be a read error. V and J are TRBV25-1 and TRBJ2-7; unclear D gene. There are 11 residues in the CDR3. Germline CDR1 and CDR2: MGHDK and SYGVNS. The CDR3 loop reads CASSESSEQYF. CDR3 bases: TGTGCCAGCAGTGAATCCTCCGAGCAGTACTTC.

This chain uses TRBV5-6 with TRBJ1-1, with 8 nucleotides matching TRBD1. J lost 6 bases, V lost 0 bases, and 4 bases had no gene match. CDR1 is SGHDT, CDR2 YYEEEE, per germline. The CDR3 spans 14 residues. The CDR3 spells CASSLGRGRAEAFF. The CDR3 DNA reads TGTGCCAGCAGCTTGGGCAGGGGGCGGGCTGAAGCTTTCTTT.

The J gene is TRBJ2-3, the V gene TRBV28; 7 nucleotides line up with TRBD2. From germline, CDR1 is MDHEN and CDR2 SYDVKM. This CDR3 comprises 16 residues. With V trimmed by 5 bases and J by 0 bases, 8 bases remained unmatched. In DNA, the CDR3 is TGTGCCAGCAGTACCGCTAGCGGTTCTAGCACAGATACGCAGTATTTT. It codes for CASSTASGSSTDTQYF.

The chain is built from TRBV14 and TRBJ2-3; no clear D gene. The V and J ends lost 4 bases and 1 base respectively, with 9 bases between them. Per the germline V gene, CDR1 is SGHDN and CDR2 is FVKESK. The CDR3 is 14 amino acids. CDR3: CASSRLLGTDTQYF. CDR3 in DNA: TGTGCCAGCAGCCGCCTATTGGGCACAGATACGCAGTATTTT. The full variable domain, completed using reference TRBV14 and TRBJ2-3, is EAGVTQFPSHSVIEKGQTVTLRCDPISGHDNLYWYRRVMGKEIKFLLHFVKESKQDESGMPNNRFLAERTGGTYSTLKVQPAELEDSGVYFCASSRLLGTDTQYFGPGTRLTVL.